What follows are 7 T cell receptor beta chains derived from one specimen sequenced in a study of shared clonotypes between healthy human individuals. Clones were sequenced by immunoSEQ multiplex PCR, and TCRdb holds only the in-frame ones, with some missing. The data contain around 2.5 million clones, under 95% of them singletons. The sequencing sample was made of naive CD4+ T cells from PBMCs. Regarding subset: CD45RA+ positively selected. Receptors were obtained from a man between 18 and 29 years old in good health. Some clones in this sample may be carry-over from other donors' samples.

This clone appeared a few times. The chain joins TRBV21-1 to TRBJ1-2. TRBV21-1 is a listed pseudogene. The CDR3 has 12 amino acids. The CDR3 sequence is CASSKGRNGYTF. The CDR3 region has the DNA TGTGCCAGCAGCAAAGGGCGGAATGGCTACACCTTC.

The chain recombines TRBV6-5 with TRBJ1-2, with 8 bases aligning to TRBD1. V lost 5 bases, J lost 7 bases, and 9 bases stayed unmatched. Germline CDR1 reads MNHEY; CDR2 reads SVGAGI. This CDR3 spans 14 amino acids. CDR3 residues: CASSRSQGATGYTF. CDR3 nucleotide sequence: TGTGCCAGCAGTCGATCGCAGGGGGCAACTGGCTACACCTTC.

This chain links TRBV10-3 with TRBJ1-3, with TRBD1 matching 9 bases. Unmatched junction bases numbered 3, after V lost 10 bases and J lost 2 bases. The CDR3 spans 13 residues. Germline lookup yields CDR1 ENHRY and CDR2 SYGVKD. CDR3 in DNA: TGTGCCAGCAGACAGGGGGCTGGAAACACCATATATTTT. Translated, it gives CASRQGAGNTIYF.

The chain has TRBV4-2 and TRBJ2-3; 10 nucleotides match TRBD2. The CDR3 totals 16 residues. Germline V CDR1 and CDR2: LGHNA, YNFKEQ. The V and J ends lost 1 base and 6 bases, in that order; junction bases with no gene match: 7. The CDR3 loop reads CASSQGASGSPDTQYF. DNA for the CDR3: TGTGCCAGCAGCCAAGGGGCTAGCGGGAGTCCCGATACGCAGTATTTT.

The J gene is TRBJ2-2, the V gene TRBV4-3, with 7 nucleotides matching TRBD2. Germline assignment: CDR1 LGHNA and CDR2 YSLEER. CDR3 size: 15 residues. With 6 bases clipped from V and 4 bases from J, the junction kept 8 bases outside the gene matches. CDR3 sequence: CASRMGTIITGELFF. The CDR3 nucleotides are TGCGCCAGCAGAATGGGGACTATTATCACCGGGGAGCTGTTTTTT.

This chain links TRBV9 with TRBJ2-2; D gene uncertain. V dropped 6 bases and J dropped 7 bases, with 19 bases sitting between them. Per the germline V gene, CDR1 is SGDLS and CDR2 is YYNGEE. The CDR3 spans 15 residues. This CDR3 reads CASTGPLENNGELFF. DNA for the CDR3: TGTGCCAGCACCGGACCCCTAGAAAATAACGGGGAGCTGTTTTTT.

The chain joins TRBV6-1 to TRBJ2-1, with 8 bases identical to TRBD2. Per the germline V gene, CDR1 is MNHNS and CDR2 is SASEGT. The V segment lost 8 bases and the J segment 7 bases; nucleotides outside the gene matches: 10. This CDR3 has 14 amino acids. The CDR3 protein is CASQREMGVNEQFF. The CDR3 DNA sequence: TGTGCCAGCCAGCGGGAGATGGGGGTGAATGAGCAGTTCTTC.